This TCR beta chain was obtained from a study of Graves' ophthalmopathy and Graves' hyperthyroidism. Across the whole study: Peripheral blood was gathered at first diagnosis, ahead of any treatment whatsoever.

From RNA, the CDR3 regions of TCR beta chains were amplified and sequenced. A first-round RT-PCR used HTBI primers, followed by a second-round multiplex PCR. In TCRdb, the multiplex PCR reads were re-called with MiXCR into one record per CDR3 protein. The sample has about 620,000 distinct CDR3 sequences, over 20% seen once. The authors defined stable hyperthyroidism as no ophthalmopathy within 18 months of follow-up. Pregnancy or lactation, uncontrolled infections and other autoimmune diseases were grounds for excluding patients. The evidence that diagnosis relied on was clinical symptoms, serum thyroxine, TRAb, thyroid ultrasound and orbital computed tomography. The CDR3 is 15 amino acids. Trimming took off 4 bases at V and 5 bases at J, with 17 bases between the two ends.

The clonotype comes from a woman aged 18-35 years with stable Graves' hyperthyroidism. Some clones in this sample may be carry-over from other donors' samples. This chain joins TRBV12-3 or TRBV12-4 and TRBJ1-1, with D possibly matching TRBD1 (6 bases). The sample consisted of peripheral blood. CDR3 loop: CASSSWGARRTEAFF. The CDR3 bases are TGTGCCAGCAGTTCTTGGGGGGCTAGGAGAACTGAAGCTTTCTTT.